This TCR beta chain was retrieved from a study of OX40 agonist ivuxolimab in advanced cancers. Study context: The patients got ivuxolimab, which is an agonistic anti-OX40 (CD134) antibody. A male proportion of 82.7% was recorded, with mean age 60 years and range about 20 to 79.

CDR1 is SGDLS, CDR2 YYNGEE, per germline. Trimming at V came to 0 bases and at J to 5 bases, leaving 7 bases not matched to a gene. The CDR3 is made up of 15 amino acids. Assay: immunoSEQ multiplex PCR; the TCRdb copy retains only in-frame clones and omits some. The profile shows some 13,000 clones, approximately 95% of them singletons. The specimen comprised CD4+ or CD8+ T cells sorted from blood, sampled in a trial of the OX40 agonist ivuxolimab. The V gene is TRBV9, the J gene TRBJ2-5, with 7 bases matching TRBD1. This receptor was taken from an adult with an advanced solid tumor such as melanoma, head and neck, liver or kidney cancer. The CDR3 spells CASSVEPGGWETQYF. The DNA for the CDR3 is TGTGCCAGCAGCGTAGAACCAGGGGGTTGGGAGACCCAGTACTTC.